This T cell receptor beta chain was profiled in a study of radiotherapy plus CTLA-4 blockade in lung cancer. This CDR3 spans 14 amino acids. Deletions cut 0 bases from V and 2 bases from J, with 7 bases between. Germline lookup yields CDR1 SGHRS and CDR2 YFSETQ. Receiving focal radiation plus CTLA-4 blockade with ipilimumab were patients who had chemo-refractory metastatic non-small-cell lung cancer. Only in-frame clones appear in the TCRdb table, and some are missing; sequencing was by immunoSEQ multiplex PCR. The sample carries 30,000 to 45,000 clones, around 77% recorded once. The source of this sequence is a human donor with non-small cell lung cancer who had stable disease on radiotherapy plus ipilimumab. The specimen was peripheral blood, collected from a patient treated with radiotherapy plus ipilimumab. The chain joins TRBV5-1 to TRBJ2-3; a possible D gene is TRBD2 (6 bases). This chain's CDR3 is CASSLGGVTDTQYF. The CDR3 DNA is TGCGCCAGCAGCTTGGGCGGGGTCACAGATACGCAGTATTTT.